These 31 T cell receptor beta chains were all obtained from the same sample, sequenced in a study of cytomegalovirus exposure and HLA in healthy donors. Primers for the PCR totalled 60 Vbeta and 13 Jbeta. TCRdb keeps only in-frame clones here, not all; method: immunoSEQ multiplex PCR. The sample includes approximately 120,000 clones, over 65% of them seen just once. The sample was PBMCs. Source of these receptors: a man between 50 and 59 years old in good health and CMV-seronegative.

This clone was detected only once. DNA of the CDR3: TGCGCCAGCAGCCACTCAGGGGTTTCCGATACGCAGTATTTT. The encoded protein is CASSHSGVSDTQYF. This chain links TRBV4-1 with TRBJ2-3; tentative D call: TRBD1 (6 bases). Per germline, CDR1 MGHRA and CDR2 YSYEKL. The ends were cut back, 3 bases at V and 6 bases at J, with 13 bases in the middle. CDR3 length: 14 amino acids.

The genes are TRBV5-4 and TRBJ1-2; D remains ambiguous. CDR3 size: 13 residues. Germline CDR1 is SGHNT and CDR2 is YYREEE (reference sequence). Trimming pared 0 bases from V and 7 bases from J, leaving 10 bases between. CDR3 nucleotides: TGTGCCAGCAGCTTGGCGGGAGGGCCTGGCTACACCTTC. Its translation is CASSLAGGPGYTF.

With regard to this clone: At one of its ends the junction is not consistent with the germline gene, which may arise from a read error. CDR3 sequence: CSSSSPGQGLFRYGYTF. The CDR3 DNA reads TGTTCCAGCAGCTCGCCGGGACAGGGCCTATTTCGCTATGGCTACACCTTC. The chain couples TRBV7-9 to TRBJ1-2, with 9 bases matching TRBD1. This CDR3 contains 17 residues. CDR1 is SEHNR, CDR2 FQNEAQ, per germline (reference sequence).

This clone appeared a few times. The chain has TRBV9 and TRBJ1-2, with 7 bases that match TRBD1. J gave up 6 bases and V 2 bases, and 4 bases lay outside the gene matches. Germline V gives CDR1 SGDLS, CDR2 YYNGEE. This CDR3 is 13 amino acids long. The CDR3 protein is CASSVGTDDGYTF. CDR3 bases: TGTGCCAGCAGCGTCGGGACAGACGATGGCTACACCTTC.

The CDR3 DNA follows: TGTGCCAGCAGCTTGGGACCCCGGGCGGGAGGAGGAGAAAAACTGTTTTTT. It translates to CASSLGPRAGGGEKLFF. The chain combines TRBV5-6 with TRBJ1-4; no reliable D call. The CDR3 spans 17 residues. CDR1 and CDR2 (germline): SGHDT, YYEEEE. V lost 0 bases to trimming and J lost 8 bases, with 20 bases between them.

Only one count was recorded for this clone. The chain employs TRBV4-1 and TRBJ2-5, with 8 bases aligning to TRBD2. With 0 bases clipped from V and 3 bases from J, the junction kept 6 bases outside the gene matches. The CDR3 has 16 amino acids. The germline V gene has CDR1 MGHRA and CDR2 YSYEKL. The CDR3 DNA follows: TGCGCCAGCAGCCAAGATCAAACTAGCGGTAAAGAGACCCAGTACTTC. It yields the protein CASSQDQTSGKETQYF.

This clone occurred once. The chain joins TRBV18 to TRBJ1-6, with D maybe TRBD1 (6 bases). Germline V gives CDR1 KGHSH, CDR2 LQKENI. This CDR3 comprises 15 residues. V was pared by 2 bases and J by 7 bases, with 12 bases between. CDR3: CASSPSTGENSPLHF. Here the CDR3 DNA reads TGTGCCAGCTCACCATCGACAGGAGAGAATTCACCCCTCCACTTT.

V usage is TRBV2 and J usage is TRBJ1-4; 9 bases agree with TRBD1. This CDR3 has 14 amino acids. Trimming at V came to 6 bases and at J to 5 bases, leaving 4 bases not matched to a gene. CDR1 is SNHLY, CDR2 FYNNEI, per germline. The CDR3 DNA sequence: TGTGCCAGCAGAACCGGGACAGGGAATGAAAAACTGTTTTTT. Its protein product is CASRTGTGNEKLFF.

V and J are TRBV28 and TRBJ2-1, with 8 bases identical to TRBD2. Trimming cost V 9 bases and J 4 bases; bases outside gene matches: 17. Per germline, CDR1 MDHEN and CDR2 SYDVKM. The length of the CDR3 is 17 residues. The CDR3 bases are TGTGCCAGTGCGGGACGGTACGGACTAGCCTCGTACAATGAGCAGTTCTTC. Protein: CASAGRYGLASYNEQFF.

The V call is TRBV18, the J call TRBJ1-1; 7 nucleotides line up with TRBD1. CDR3 size: 17 residues. CDR1 and CDR2 from the germline V gene are KGHSH and LQKENI. The ends lost 4 bases at V and 3 bases at J; junction bases unmatched: 14. The CDR3 bases are TGTGCCAGCTCACTAACCGCCTGGGACAGTAGGGACACTGAAGCTTTCTTT. Encoded protein: CASSLTAWDSRDTEAFF.

This chain links TRBV6-1 with TRBJ1-6, with D perhaps matching TRBD1 (5 bases). The CDR3 totals 15 residues. Trimming left V 2 bases short and J 10 bases short, with 15 bases between. The germline gives CDR1 MNHNS, CDR2 SASEGT. The CDR3 is CASSERGWVTSPLHF. Here the CDR3 DNA reads TGTGCCAGCAGTGAACGGGGGTGGGTAACCTCACCCCTCCACTTT.

The chain combines TRBV19 with TRBJ1-2; weak D call: TRBD1 (6 bases). CDR1 and CDR2 from the germline V gene are LNHDA and SQIVND (reference sequence). Trimming cost V 2 bases and J 8 bases, with 12 bases left between them. This CDR3 contains 13 residues. CDR3 region: CASSIPGVGGYTF. Written as DNA, the CDR3 is TGTGCCAGTAGTATACCAGGGGTCGGCGGCTACACCTTC.

CDR3 coding DNA: TGCGCCAGCAGCTTGACTAGAGATCAGCCCCAGCATTTT. Amino acid sequence: CASSLTRDQPQHF. The chain employs TRBV5-1 and TRBJ1-5; no reliable D call. Per germline, CDR1 SGHRS and CDR2 YFSETQ. The CDR3 totals 13 residues. The V and J ends lost 1 base and 5 bases respectively, with 7 bases between them.

The rearrangement joins TRBV5-4 to TRBJ2-7; 7 positions match TRBD2. The CDR3 totals 15 residues. V lost 3 bases to trimming and J lost 7 bases; unmatched junction nucleotides: 13. Germline CDR1 reads SGHNT; CDR2 reads YYREEE (reference sequence). The chain's CDR3 is CASSYGTTTEREQYF. The CDR3 nucleotides are TGTGCCAGCAGCTACGGGACTACCACGGAGAGGGAGCAGTACTTC.

The chain has TRBV14 and TRBJ1-1; D may be TRBD1 (5 bases). CDR3 size: 16 residues. Germline CDR1 is SGHDN and CDR2 is FVKESK. Trimming shortened V by 0 bases and J by 4 bases, and 15 bases separated the two germline ends. CDR3 sequence: CASSQDLPWRGTEAFF. The CDR3 bases are TGTGCCAGCAGCCAAGATCTTCCGTGGAGGGGCACTGAAGCTTTCTTT.

The V call is TRBV7-2, the J call TRBJ1-2; perhaps TRBD1 as D (6 bases). V lost 6 bases to trimming and J lost 6 bases, with 14 bases between them. The CDR3 is made up of 13 amino acids. Per germline, CDR1 SGHTA and CDR2 FQGNSA. The CDR3: CASRNTGSNGYTF. As DNA, the CDR3 is TGTGCCAGCAGGAATACAGGGTCCAATGGCTACACCTTC. The entire variable domain, with the rest obtained from reference TRBV7-2 and TRBJ1-2, is as follows: GAGVSQSPSNKVTEKGKDVELRCDPISGHTALYWYRQSLGQGLEFLIYFQGNSAPDKSGLPSDRFSAERTGGSVSTLTIQRTQQEDSAVYLCASRNTGSNGYTFGSGTRLTVV.

The chain uses TRBV9 and TRBJ1-1; weak D call: TRBD1 (6 bases). Germline assignment: CDR1 SGDLS and CDR2 YYNGEE. The CDR3 totals 13 residues. V lost 2 bases and J lost 7, with 12 bases in between. CDR3 residues: CASSVDSEIEAFF. CDR3 DNA sequence: TGTGCCAGCAGCGTGGACAGCGAGATTGAAGCTTTCTTT.

The V gene is TRBV19, the J gene TRBJ1-1; 8 nucleotides match TRBD1. CDR1 is LNHDA, CDR2 SQIVND, per germline (reference sequence). Unmatched junction bases numbered 4, after V lost 3 bases and J lost 1 base. The CDR3 is made up of 15 amino acids. The chain's CDR3 is CASSIGQGANTEAFF. The CDR3 DNA is TGTGCCAGTAGTATCGGTCAGGGGGCGAACACTGAAGCTTTCTTT.

The sample holds a few counts of this clone. The genes are TRBV7-9 and TRBJ1-2; no clear D gene. The ends were cut back, 5 bases at V and 1 base at J, with 20 bases in the middle. The CDR3 covers 17 residues. CDR1 is SEHNR, CDR2 FQNEAQ, per germline (reference sequence). The CDR3: CASSQRSAREINYGYTF. The CDR3 region has the DNA TGTGCCAGCAGCCAGCGGTCGGCAAGGGAAATTAACTATGGCTACACCTTC.

This sequence joins TRBV30 and TRBJ1-5, with D perhaps TRBD1 (6 bases). Per the germline V gene, CDR1 is GTSNPN and CDR2 is SVGIG (reference sequence). The V end lost 4 bases, the J end lost 6 bases, and 22 bases lay between the germline ends. The CDR3 loop spans 16 amino acids. CDR3: CAWNLGRQGLFQPQHF. The CDR3 region has the DNA TGTGCCTGGAATTTGGGCCGTCAGGGGTTGTTTCAGCCCCAGCATTTT.

This clone was detected a few times. V usage is TRBV25-1 and J usage is TRBJ2-3; tentatively, D is TRBD2 (5 bases). Germline CDR1 and CDR2: MGHDK and SYGVNS. This CDR3 is 17 amino acids long. Trimming removed 1 base from V and 0 bases from J, with 14 bases in between. In nucleotides, the CDR3 is TGTGCCAGCAGTGAATTCGGAGGAGGAGGTAGCACAGATACGCAGTATTTT. Its translation is CASSEFGGGGSTDTQYF.

The V call is TRBV6-5, the J call TRBJ1-1, with D maybe TRBD1 (5 bases). V lost 5 bases to trimming and J lost 8 bases, with 12 bases between them. The CDR3 is made up of 12 amino acids. The V gene's germline CDR1 is MNHEY and CDR2 SVGAGI. The CDR3 nucleotides are TGTGCCAGCAGTGACCTCGGGGGAGAAGCTTTCTTT. This codes for CASSDLGGEAFF.

This clone was observed a few times. The CDR3, as DNA: TGTGCCAGCAGTACCCACAGGGATCAGCCCCAGCATTTT. Its translation: CASSTHRDQPQHF. The chain carries TRBV6-1 and TRBJ1-5, with a possible D match to TRBD1 (6 bases). CDR3 length: 13 amino acids. V was cut by 5 bases and J by 5 bases, with 10 bases left in between. The germline V gene encodes CDR1 MNHNS and CDR2 SASEGT.

In this sample, this clone turned up once. The chain has TRBV6-5 and TRBJ1-2, with 9 bases identical to TRBD1. The CDR3 is 14 amino acids. Germline trimming cut 4 bases from V and 9 bases from J; bases unmatched to any gene: 9. CDR1 and CDR2 (germline): MNHEY, SVGAGI. This CDR3 reads CASSFGQGIGSYTF. The CDR3 nucleotides are TGTGCCAGCAGTTTCGGACAGGGGATCGGGAGCTACACCTTC.

The rearrangement links TRBV6-5 to TRBJ2-5, with 8 positions matching TRBD2. V shed 5 bases and J 1 base; nucleotides not matched to a gene: 3. CDR1 MNHEY and CDR2 SVGAGI come from the germline V gene. The CDR3 has 14 amino acids. The CDR3 DNA is TGTGCCAGCAGTCGTACTAGCGGCCAAGAGACCCAGTACTTC. This gives the protein CASSRTSGQETQYF.

The V and J genes are TRBV28 and TRBJ1-2, with TRBD1 matching over 9 bases. Trimming cost V 6 bases and J 7 bases; bases outside gene matches: 6. Germline V CDR1 and CDR2: MDHEN, SYDVKM. This CDR3 is built from 13 residues. The DNA of the CDR3 is TGTGCCAGCAGAAGGACAGGGGACGTTGGCTACACCTTC. Encoded protein: CASRRTGDVGYTF.

The chain recombines TRBV4-3 with TRBJ2-1, with 12 bases aligning to TRBD1. The V segment lost 8 bases and the J segment 8 bases; nucleotides outside the gene matches: 4. The CDR3 spans 13 residues. The germline V gene encodes CDR1 LGHNA and CDR2 YSLEER. Here the CDR3 reads CASSRDRGHEQFF. The CDR3 nucleotides read TGCGCCAGCTCCCGGGACAGGGGGCATGAGCAGTTCTTC.

V and J are TRBV4-1 and TRBJ1-4; D is possibly TRBD1 (5 bases). The CDR3 has 19 residues. Deletions cut 2 bases from V and 0 bases from J, with 19 bases between. Germline V gene lookup returns CDR1 MGHRA and CDR2 YSYEKL. This chain's CDR3 is CASSQTALRGLATNEKLFF. The CDR3 region has the DNA TGCGCCAGCAGCCAAACCGCCTTAAGGGGTCTTGCAACTAATGAAAAACTGTTTTTT.

The genes are TRBV7-7 and TRBJ2-3; D call uncertain. V lost 5 bases to trimming and J lost 4 bases, with 10 bases between them. This CDR3 is 13 amino acids long. Germline V gene data show CDR1 as SSHAT and CDR2 as FNYEAQ (reference sequence). CDR3 DNA sequence: TGTGCCAGCAGCCTACTAATGGCAGATACGCAGTATTTT. This sequence encodes CASSLLMADTQYF. The full variable domain, completed using reference TRBV7-7 and TRBJ2-3, is GAGVSQSPRYKVTKRGQDVTLRCDPISSHATLYWYQQALGQGPEFLTYFNYEAQPDKSGLPSDRFSAERPEGSISTLTIQRTEQRDSAMYRCASSLLMADTQYFGPGTRLTVL.

V usage is TRBV19 and J usage is TRBJ1-2; 7 nucleotides match TRBD1. The germline V gene has CDR1 LNHDA and CDR2 SQIVND (reference sequence). The J segment lost 0 bases and the V segment lost 6 bases, leaving 13 bases of the junction unmatched. The CDR3 spans 17 residues. Here the CDR3 reads CASRPGWGQKSNYGYTF. The DNA for the CDR3 is TGTGCCAGTAGACCGGGGTGGGGACAGAAATCTAACTATGGCTACACCTTC. Drawing the rest from reference TRBV19 and TRBJ1-2, the complete variable domain is DGGITQSPKYLFRKEGQNVTLSCEQNLNHDAMYWYRQDPGQGLRLIYYSQIVNDFQKGDIAEGYSVSREKKESFPLTVTSAQKNPTAFYLCASRPGWGQKSNYGYTFGSGTRLTVV.

The CDR3 DNA follows: TGTGCCAGCAGCTCACCCTCGGGAGGGAGGAACACCGGGGAGCTGTTTTTT. Its translation is CASSSPSGGRNTGELFF. This chain uses TRBV5-4 with TRBJ2-2, with TRBD2 matching 8 bases. Losses at the gene ends were 3 bases for V and 1 base for J; bases not matched to a gene: 8. Germline CDR1 and CDR2: SGHNT and YYREEE (reference sequence). This CDR3 has 17 amino acids.